The sequence of this T cell receptor (beta chain) was determined in a study of radiation and T cells in renal cell carcinoma. Regarding the study as a whole: Compared with controls, irradiated tumors had more, larger dominant CDR3 motifs. Intratumoral heterogeneity was not captured in these approximately 1 g regions.

For this clone: Its antigen is unidentified.

Profiling relied on immunoSEQ multiplex PCR, and the TCRdb table lists in-frame clones only, not all of them. The sample contains tens of thousands of clones, roughly 50% of which appear only once. CDR1 is SGHRS and CDR2 is YFSETQ in the germline V gene. The CDR3 runs 17 residues. V was clipped by 2 bases and J by 0 bases, with 12 bases between them. Treatment denoted: treatment-naive control, cytoreductive nephrectomy. Controls were unirradiated tumors from treatment-naive cytoreductive nephrectomy patients. The tumor was a clear cell renal cell carcinoma. This sequence joins TRBV5-1 and TRBJ2-6; D call uncertain. Sequenced here: tumor tissue, sampled from a patient whose treatment was nephrectomy without radiotherapy. The sequence derives from a middle-aged man with renal cell carcinoma. CDR3 loop: CASSFDGLNSGANVLTF. The DNA of the CDR3 is TGCGCCAGCAGCTTTGACGGATTAAACTCTGGGGCCAACGTCCTGACTTTC. The variable domain in full, completed from reference TRBV5-1 and TRBJ2-6, reads KAGVTQTPRYLIKTRGQQVTLSCSPISGHRSVSWYQQTPGQGLQFLFEYFSETQRNKGNFPGRFSGRQFSNSRSEMNVSTLELGDSALYLCASSFDGLNSGANVLTFGAGSRLTVL.